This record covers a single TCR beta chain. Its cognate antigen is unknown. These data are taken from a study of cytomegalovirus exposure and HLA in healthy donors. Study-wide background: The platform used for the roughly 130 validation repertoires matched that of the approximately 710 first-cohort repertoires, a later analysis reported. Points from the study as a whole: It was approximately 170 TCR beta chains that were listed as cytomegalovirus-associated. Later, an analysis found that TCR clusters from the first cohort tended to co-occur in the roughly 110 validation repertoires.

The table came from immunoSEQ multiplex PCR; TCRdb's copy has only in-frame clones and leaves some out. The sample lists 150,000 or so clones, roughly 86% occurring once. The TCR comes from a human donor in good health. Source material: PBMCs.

CDR3 nucleotide sequence: TGTGCCAGCAGCCCATTAGCGGGAGGGACAGAGACCCAGTACTTC. Translated, it gives CASSPLAGGTETQYF. The chain has TRBV14 and TRBJ2-5, with 11 bases that match TRBD2. In germline, CDR1 is SGHDN, CDR2 FVKESK. Trimming took 4 bases from V and 4 from J; bases not matched to a gene: 5. The CDR3 consists of 15 residues.